This entry concerns a single TCR beta chain. Its antigen remains unknown. Here immunoSEQ multiplex PCR was the method, and the copy in TCRdb shows in-frame clones only, minus some. This sample has roughly 1,100,000 clones; around four fifths occur once, and the top ten carry approximately 1.5%. This CDR3 comprises 16 residues. The V gene end was trimmed by 3 bases and the J gene end by 8 bases; junction bases not matched to a gene: 9. Germline V CDR1 and CDR2: MNHNS, SASEGT. This entry comes from a study of shared clonotypes between healthy human individuals. The study's findings and limits: What limited the represented genetic and exposure-history diversity was the small number of donors. Investigators collected only blood, and repertoires in tissues likely differ. Shared clonotypes across all four donors exceeded non-shared ones in generation probability. Donor clonotype sharing was expected to depend on sequencing depth.

The clonotype was recovered from a man aged 18 to 30 in good health. The sample consisted of memory CD4+ T cells sorted from blood. Subset noted: CD45RA-negative fraction. This sequence joins TRBV6-1 and TRBJ2-7; 14 bases fit TRBD2. CDR3 protein: CASSEWTSGGRRKQYF. CDR3 nucleotide sequence: TGTGCCAGCAGTGAGTGGACTAGCGGGGGGAGGCGGAAGCAGTACTTC.